Listed here are 32 T cell receptor beta chains from one sample, sequenced in a study of OX40 agonist ivuxolimab in advanced cancers. TCRdb's table, derived via immunoSEQ multiplex PCR, lists solely in-frame clones and lacks some. The sample comprises more than 80,000 clones, about 91% of which are singletons, and approximately 0.32% rests with the top ten. The source was CD4+ or CD8+ T cells sorted from blood, collected in a trial of the OX40 agonist ivuxolimab. The receptors originated from an adult with an advanced solid tumor such as melanoma, head and neck, liver or kidney cancer.

The chain uses TRBV6-6 and TRBJ1-1, with D possibly matching TRBD1 (5 bases). This CDR3 contains 14 residues. V was pared by 5 bases and J by 5 bases, with 15 bases between. Germline V gene sequence: CDR1 MNHNY, CDR2 SVGAGI (reference sequence). CDR3 sequence (DNA): TGTGCCAGCAGTCCGGACACTCATGGGACTGAAGCTTTCTTT. Translating gives CASSPDTHGTEAFF.

V usage is TRBV7-9 and J usage is TRBJ2-1, with D perhaps TRBD1 (6 bases). The V and J ends lost 3 bases and 3 bases respectively, with 9 bases between them. CDR1 and CDR2 from the germline V gene are SEHNR and FQNEAQ (reference sequence). CDR3 length: 14 residues. The CDR3 is CASSFQGHYNEQFF. CDR3 DNA: TGTGCCAGCAGCTTTCAGGGACACTACAATGAGCAGTTCTTC.

The chain carries TRBV5-8 and TRBJ2-5; 12 bases are shared with TRBD2. Germline V gives CDR1 SGHTS, CDR2 YDEGEE. The CDR3 sequence is 15 residues long. V lost 4 bases, J lost 3 bases, and 4 bases stayed unmatched. CDR3: CASSAGLAGKETQYF. CDR3 DNA: TGTGCCAGCAGCGCCGGACTAGCGGGAAAAGAGACCCAGTACTTC.

The chain uses TRBV19 and TRBJ1-6; D gene unclear. The V and J ends lost 5 bases and 5 bases respectively, with 13 bases between them. Germline V gene sequence: CDR1 LNHDA, CDR2 SQIVND (reference sequence). The CDR3 sequence is 15 residues long. CDR3 residues: CASSVLLTNNSPLHF. The CDR3 nucleotides are TGTGCCAGTAGTGTACTTTTGACAAATAATTCACCCCTCCACTTT.

The chain links TRBV9 to TRBJ2-1; 8 nucleotides agree with TRBD2. This CDR3 is 19 amino acids long. The germline V gene has CDR1 SGDLS and CDR2 YYNGEE. The V and J ends lost 4 bases and 1 base, in that order; junction bases with no gene match: 16. The CDR3 protein is CASSTRGGIAGISYNEQFF. The CDR3 region has the DNA TGTGCCAGCAGCACCCGAGGGGGTATAGCGGGGATATCCTACAATGAGCAGTTCTTC.

The chain employs TRBV6-1 and TRBJ1-3; D is undetermined. V lost 7 bases to trimming and J lost 4 bases, with 11 bases between them. CDR3 length: 13 amino acids. Germline CDR1 and CDR2: MNHNS and SASEGT. Here the CDR3 DNA reads TGTGCCAGCAACGAAAGGCTCGGAAACACCATATATTTT. Translating gives CASNERLGNTIYF.

The chain is built from TRBV18 and TRBJ2-7; D uncertain. Germline V lookup: CDR1 KGHSH, CDR2 LQKENI. This CDR3 comprises 14 residues. Trimming shortened V by 5 bases and J by 2 bases, and 13 bases separated the two germline ends. In DNA, the CDR3 is TGTGCCAGCTCAGAAGCTGGGGTCACCTACGAGCAGTACTTC. It translates to CASSEAGVTYEQYF.

This chain connects TRBV11-2 to TRBJ2-1, with 11 nucleotides matching TRBD2. The CDR3 spans 18 residues. V was pared by 2 bases and J by 4 bases, with 10 bases of the junction left unmatched. From germline, CDR1 is SGHAT and CDR2 FQNNGV. CDR3 bases: TGTGCCAGCAGCTTACAACGGCCGGGACTAGCGGTTTACAATGAGCAGTTCTTC. Protein product: CASSLQRPGLAVYNEQFF.

This rearrangement joins TRBV5-4 to TRBJ2-7, with D possibly being TRBD2 (5 bases). V lost 3 bases and J 3 bases, leaving 7 bases between the germline ends. Looked up from germline, CDR1 is SGHNT and CDR2 is YYREEE (reference sequence). The CDR3 length is 12 residues. The CDR3 reads CASSSSNYEQYF. The DNA of the CDR3 is TGTGCCAGCAGCTCTAGCAACTACGAGCAGTACTTC.

This chain links TRBV7-8 with TRBJ2-1; 10 bases map to TRBD2. The CDR3 loop spans 18 amino acids. V gave up 5 bases and J gave up 8 bases; unmatched junction bases: 18. Germline lookup yields CDR1 SGHVS and CDR2 FQNEAQ. The CDR3 region is CASSPNLGTSEGVDEQFF. The CDR3 DNA sequence: TGTGCCAGCAGCCCAAACCTCGGGACTAGCGAGGGGGTTGATGAGCAGTTCTTC. The full variable domain, with the rest looked up from reference TRBV7-8 and TRBJ2-1, is GAGVSQSPRYKVAKRGQDVALRCDPISGHVSLFWYQQALGQGPEFLTYFQNEAQLDKSGLPSDRFFAERPEGSVSTLKIQRTQQEDSAVYLCASSPNLGTSEGVDEQFFGPGTRLTVL.

The chain links TRBV28 to TRBJ2-7; D uncertain. The CDR3 extends over 12 amino acids. V gave up 6 bases and J gave up 1 base, with 7 bases separating them. The V gene's germline CDR1 is MDHEN and CDR2 SYDVKM. The CDR3 is CASSQQSYEQYF. CDR3 coding DNA: TGTGCCAGCAGCCAACAGTCCTACGAGCAGTACTTC. The entire variable domain, with the rest obtained from reference TRBV28 and TRBJ2-7, is as follows: DVKVTQSSRYLVKRTGEKVFLECVQDMDHENMFWYRQDPGLGLRLIYFSYDVKMKEKGDIPEGYSVSREKKERFSLILESASTNQTSMYLCASSQQSYEQYFGPGTRLTVT.

This chain connects TRBV11-2 to TRBJ2-1; a weak D match, TRBD1 (6 bases). V shed 11 bases and J shed 0 bases, with 14 bases lying between them. Germline values: CDR1 SGHAT, CDR2 FQNNGV. The CDR3 is 14 amino acids. CDR3 DNA: TGTGCCCTCTCGAGGGGGAGCTCCTACAATGAGCAGTTCTTC. This encodes CALSRGSSYNEQFF.

The CDR3 spells CASSLSTRAYNEQFF. DNA for the CDR3: TGTGCCAGCAGTTTATCCACTAGGGCCTACAATGAGCAGTTCTTC. The chain has TRBV28 and TRBJ2-1, with D perhaps TRBD2 (5 bases). Trimming stripped 1 base from V and 2 bases from J, with 9 bases between. The CDR3 runs to 15 residues. In germline, CDR1 is MDHEN, CDR2 SYDVKM.

The chain employs TRBV7-2 and TRBJ2-1; 13 bases are a match to TRBD2. The CDR3 spans 16 residues. The V gene end was trimmed by 5 bases and the J gene end by 7 bases; junction bases not matched to a gene: 8. From germline, CDR1 is SGHTA and CDR2 FQGNSA. CDR3 nucleotides: TGTGCCAGCAGCCAGAACCGGGGACTAGCGGGAAATGAGCAGTTCTTC. Protein product: CASSQNRGLAGNEQFF.

V is TRBV7-8 and J is TRBJ2-1, with D maybe TRBD2 (5 bases). The CDR3 has 15 residues. Looked up from germline, CDR1 is SGHVS and CDR2 is FQNEAQ. V was shortened by 2 bases and J by 7 bases, with 15 bases between the two germline ends. Here the CDR3 reads CASSLTSGGSNEQFF. CDR3 DNA: TGTGCCAGCAGCTTAACTAGTGGAGGTAGTAATGAGCAGTTCTTC.

V usage is TRBV7-2 and J usage is TRBJ2-3; TRBD2 agrees at 9 bases. With 1 base clipped from V and 6 bases from J, the junction kept 8 bases outside the gene matches. The V gene's germline CDR1 is SGHTA and CDR2 FQGNSA. The CDR3 sequence is 16 residues long. The chain's CDR3 is CASSLGLADLWDTQYF. The CDR3 DNA sequence: TGTGCCAGCAGCTTAGGACTAGCGGACCTGTGGGATACGCAGTATTTT.

V gene TRBV7-6 combines with J gene TRBJ2-1; 16 nucleotides match TRBD2. V was clipped by 1 base and J by 10 bases; unmatched bases: 4. Looked up from germline, CDR1 is SGHVS and CDR2 is FNYEAQ. The CDR3 is 16 residues long. This chain's CDR3 is CASSLVGTSGRVEQFF. The CDR3 DNA sequence: TGTGCCAGCAGCTTAGTAGGGACTAGCGGGAGGGTCGAGCAGTTCTTC.

The genes are TRBV5-5 and TRBJ2-1, with no clear D. Germline assignment: CDR1 SGHKS and CDR2 YYEKEE (reference sequence). The CDR3 runs to 16 residues. Trimming took 6 bases from V and 0 from J, leaving 16 bases between them. CDR3 residues: CASTPRVLDSYNEQFF. DNA of the CDR3: TGTGCCAGCACCCCCCGCGTCCTGGACTCCTACAATGAGCAGTTCTTC.

This rearrangement joins TRBV7-3 to TRBJ2-7; 12 nucleotides match TRBD2. Germline CDR1 reads SGHTA; CDR2 reads FQGTGA. The CDR3 has 14 amino acids. Trimming at V came to 5 bases and at J to 4 bases, leaving 3 bases not matched to a gene. The CDR3 DNA reads TGTGCCAGCAGCCCGACTAGCGGGAGTTACGAGCAGTACTTC. Translating it yields CASSPTSGSYEQYF. The full variable domain, its missing parts supplied by reference TRBV7-3 and TRBJ2-7, is GAGVSQTPSNKVTEKGKYVELRCDPISGHTALYWYRQSLGQGPEFLIYFQGTGAADDSGLPNDRFFAVRPEGSVSTLKIQRTERGDSAVYLCASSPTSGSYEQYFGPGTRLTVT.

The rearrangement joins TRBV7-9 to TRBJ2-3; the D is unclear. Trimming took 3 bases from V and 0 from J, leaving 16 bases between them. The CDR3 covers 17 residues. The germline V gene has CDR1 SEHNR and CDR2 FQNEAQ (reference sequence). The chain's CDR3 is CASSLGNVGLSTDTQYF. In nucleotides, the CDR3 is TGTGCCAGCAGCTTGGGGAACGTTGGTTTGAGCACAGATACGCAGTATTTT.

This chain joins TRBV7-2 and TRBJ2-3; no firm D call. Trimming took off 5 bases at V and 3 bases at J, with 12 bases between the two ends. CDR3 length: 14 residues. CDR1 is SGHTA, CDR2 FQGNSA, per germline. CDR3 amino acids: CASSPDVRTDTQYF. DNA of the CDR3: TGTGCCAGCAGCCCAGACGTCAGGACAGATACGCAGTATTTT.

The V call is TRBV7-2, the J call TRBJ2-7; TRBD1 aligns across 10 bases. This CDR3 has 17 residues. Germline V gene sequence: CDR1 SGHTA, CDR2 FQGNSA. J was trimmed by 1 base and V by 3 bases; bases with no gene match: 9. CDR3 coding DNA: TGTGCCAGCAGCTTCCGGACAGGGGGAAGTTCGTCCTACGAGCAGTACTTC. As protein: CASSFRTGGSSSYEQYF.

Only one count was recorded for this clone. The CDR3 here is CASSVGTAAYGYTF. CDR3 DNA: TGTGCCAGCAGCGTCGGGACAGCTGCGTATGGCTACACCTTC. This chain links TRBV7-9 with TRBJ1-2; 7 nucleotides agree with TRBD1. V lost 5 bases and J lost 5; bases outside the gene matches: 8. This CDR3 is 14 amino acids long. Germline assignment: CDR1 SEHNR and CDR2 FQNEAQ (reference sequence).

J is TRBJ1-5 and V is TRBV5-5, with TRBD1 as a possible D gene (6 bases). V lost 0 bases to trimming and J lost 3 bases, with 10 bases between them. Germline-derived CDR1 and CDR2 are SGHKS and YYEKEE (reference sequence). The CDR3 totals 15 residues. CDR3 nucleotide sequence: TGTGCCAGCAGCTTGGCGGACAGCTTCAATCAGCCCCAGCATTTT. Encoded protein: CASSLADSFNQPQHF.

The chain links TRBV5-1 to TRBJ2-7, with 7 bases identical to TRBD1. The V segment lost 0 bases and the J segment 0 bases; nucleotides outside the gene matches: 3. Germline values: CDR1 SGHRS, CDR2 YFSETQ. The CDR3 has 15 amino acids. The CDR3 spells CASSLEGQRSYEQYF. For the CDR3, the DNA is TGCGCCAGCAGCTTGGAGGGACAGCGCTCCTACGAGCAGTACTTC.

The V call is TRBV6-5, the J call TRBJ1-4; 7 nucleotides align to TRBD1. CDR3 length: 14 amino acids. In germline, CDR1 is MNHEY, CDR2 SVGAGI. After removal of 7 bases from V and 5 bases from J, the junction contained 7 bases not matched to a gene. This chain's CDR3 is CASKGTVNNEKLFF. The CDR3 DNA sequence: TGTGCCAGCAAAGGGACAGTTAACAATGAAAAACTGTTTTTT.

The V gene is TRBV14, the J gene TRBJ2-7, with D possibly TRBD2 on 5 matching bases. The V end was cut by 0 bases, the J end by 1 base, with 7 bases between. The CDR3 totals 14 residues. Germline lookup yields CDR1 SGHDN and CDR2 FVKESK. The CDR3 loop reads CASSQETRSYEQYF. The CDR3 coding sequence is TGTGCCAGCAGCCAAGAAACTAGATCCTACGAGCAGTACTTC.

This clone was observed once. The chain carries TRBV5-1 and TRBJ2-7, with 11 nucleotides matching TRBD2. Losses at the gene ends were 5 bases for V and 2 bases for J; bases not matched to a gene: 3. Germline CDR1 SGHRS, CDR2 YFSETQ. The CDR3 length is 14 residues. CDR3 protein: CASRPGLAAYEQYF. CDR3 sequence (DNA): TGCGCCAGCAGACCGGGACTAGCGGCCTACGAGCAGTACTTC.

This clone was seen a single time. The chain is built from TRBV7-7 and TRBJ2-5; 8 bases fit TRBD2. This CDR3 comprises 14 residues. The junction had 6 bases not matched to a gene; V was cut back by 5 bases and J by 4 bases. Germline loops: CDR1 SSHAT, CDR2 FNYEAQ (reference sequence). In DNA, the CDR3 is TGTGCCAGCAGCCCCCGCGGACTAGCAGAGACCCAGTACTTC. The encoded protein is CASSPRGLAETQYF.

The chain has TRBV28 and TRBJ1-4; D may be TRBD1 (5 bases). The CDR3 contains 15 residues. Per the germline V gene, CDR1 is MDHEN and CDR2 is SYDVKM. Trimming cost V 4 bases and J 7 bases, with 16 bases left between them. CDR3 coding DNA: TGTGCCAGCAGTTCTCCCCTAGGGCAGGGTGAAAAACTGTTTTTT. Protein sequence: CASSSPLGQGEKLFF.

This chain connects TRBV5-1 to TRBJ2-1; 9 bases map to TRBD1. The V gene's germline CDR1 is SGHRS and CDR2 YFSETQ. V lost 4 bases to trimming and J lost 2 bases; unmatched junction nucleotides: 10. This CDR3 contains 17 residues. CDR3 sequence (DNA): TGCGCCAGCAGCATGATCCCACAGGGGGCTGCCTACAATGAGCAGTTCTTC. Translated, it gives CASSMIPQGAAYNEQFF.

This rearrangement joins TRBV27 to TRBJ2-1; 9 bases match TRBD2. V lost 5 bases, J lost 5 bases, and 7 bases stayed unmatched. Germline lookup yields CDR1 MNHEY and CDR2 SMNVEV (reference sequence). CDR3 length: 15 residues. This chain's CDR3 is CASSPLGLANNEQFF. DNA of the CDR3: TGTGCCAGCAGTCCCCTGGGACTAGCAAACAATGAGCAGTTCTTC.